This T cell receptor beta chain appears in the sequencing data of a study of T cell clonotyping in hematopoietic cell transplantation. Study results and limitations: Cells were unsorted, so CD4 and CD8 contributions were not separated.

Sequencing was performed with immunoSEQ multiplex PCR; in TCRdb, only in-frame clones are kept and a portion is missing. The sample shows roughly 30,000 clones, around 90% of them seen only once. Recipients were bled about 28 days pretransplant and at posttransplant days 30, 100, 180. In the case of this clone: The antigen is undetermined.

The sequenced sample was PBMCs, obtained 100 days after allogeneic stem cell transplant. The receptor's source is a female patient aged 50-59 years who had an allogeneic stem cell transplant from a related donor, so the T cells may come from the graft donor. Some clones in this sample may be carry-over from other donors' samples.

CDR3 coding DNA: TGTGCCAGCAGTGGCCACAGAGATTACGAGCAGTACTTC. Translated: CASSGHRDYEQYF. The chain couples TRBV6-6 to TRBJ2-7; D is ambiguous. This CDR3 comprises 13 residues. V shed 5 bases and J shed 4 bases, with 12 bases lying between them. Germline CDR1 and CDR2: MNHNY and SVGAGI (reference sequence).